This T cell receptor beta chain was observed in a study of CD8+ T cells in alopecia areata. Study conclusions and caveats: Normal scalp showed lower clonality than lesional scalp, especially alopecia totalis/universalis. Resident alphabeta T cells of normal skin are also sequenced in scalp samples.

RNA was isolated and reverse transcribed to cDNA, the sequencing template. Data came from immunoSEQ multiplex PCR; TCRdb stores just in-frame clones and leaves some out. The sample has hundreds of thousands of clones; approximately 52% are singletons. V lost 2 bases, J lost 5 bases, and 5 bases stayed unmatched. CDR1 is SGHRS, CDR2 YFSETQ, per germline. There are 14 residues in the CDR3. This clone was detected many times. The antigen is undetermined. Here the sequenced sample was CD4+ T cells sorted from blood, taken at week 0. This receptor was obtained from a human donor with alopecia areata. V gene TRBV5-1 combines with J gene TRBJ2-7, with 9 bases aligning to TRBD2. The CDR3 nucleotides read TGCGCCAGCAGCTTAGCGGGAGGATTCAACGAGCAGTACTTC. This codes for CASSLAGGFNEQYF. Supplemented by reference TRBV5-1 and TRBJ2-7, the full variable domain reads KAGVTQTPRYLIKTRGQQVTLSCSPISGHRSVSWYQQTPGQGLQFLFEYFSETQRNKGNFPGRFSGRQFSNSRSEMNVSTLELGDSALYLCASSLAGGFNEQYFGPGTRLTVT.